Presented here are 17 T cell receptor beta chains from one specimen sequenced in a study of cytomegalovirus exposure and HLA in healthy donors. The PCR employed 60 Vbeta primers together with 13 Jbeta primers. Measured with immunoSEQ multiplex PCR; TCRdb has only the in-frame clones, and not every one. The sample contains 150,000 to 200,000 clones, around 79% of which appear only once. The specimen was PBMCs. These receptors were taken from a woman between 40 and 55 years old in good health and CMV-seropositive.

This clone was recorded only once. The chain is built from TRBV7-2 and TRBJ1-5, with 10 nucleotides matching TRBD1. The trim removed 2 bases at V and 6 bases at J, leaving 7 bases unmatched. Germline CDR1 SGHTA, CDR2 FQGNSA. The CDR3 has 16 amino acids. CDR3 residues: CASSLWDRGGTQPQHF. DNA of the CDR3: TGTGCCAGCAGCTTATGGGACAGGGGAGGTACTCAGCCCCAGCATTTT.

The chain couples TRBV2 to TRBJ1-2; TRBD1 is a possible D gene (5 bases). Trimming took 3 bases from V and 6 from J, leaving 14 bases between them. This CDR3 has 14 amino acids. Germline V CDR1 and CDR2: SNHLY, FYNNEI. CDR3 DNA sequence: TGTGCCAGCAGTGATAGGGGCGGTGGCGATGGCTACACCTTC. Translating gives CASSDRGGGDGYTF.

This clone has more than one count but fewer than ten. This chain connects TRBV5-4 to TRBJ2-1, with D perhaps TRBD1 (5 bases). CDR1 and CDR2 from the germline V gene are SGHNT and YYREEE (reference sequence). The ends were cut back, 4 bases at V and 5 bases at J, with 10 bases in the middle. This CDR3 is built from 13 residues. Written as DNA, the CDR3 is TGTGCCAGCAGCCCTGACAGAAACAATGAGCAGTTCTTC. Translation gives CASSPDRNNEQFF.

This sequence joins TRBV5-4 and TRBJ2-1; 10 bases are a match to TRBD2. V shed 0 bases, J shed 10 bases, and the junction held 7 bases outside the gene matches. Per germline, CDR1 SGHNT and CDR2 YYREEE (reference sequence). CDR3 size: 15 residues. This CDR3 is CASSLGLAGVREQFF. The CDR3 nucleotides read TGTGCCAGCAGCTTGGGGCTAGCGGGAGTAAGGGAGCAGTTCTTC.

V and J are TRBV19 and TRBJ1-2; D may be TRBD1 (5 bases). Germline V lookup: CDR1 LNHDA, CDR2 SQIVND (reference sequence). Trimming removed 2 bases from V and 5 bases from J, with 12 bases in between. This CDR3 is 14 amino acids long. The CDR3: CASSIIRVGYGYTF. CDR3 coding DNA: TGTGCCAGTAGTATAATCAGGGTTGGATATGGCTACACCTTC.

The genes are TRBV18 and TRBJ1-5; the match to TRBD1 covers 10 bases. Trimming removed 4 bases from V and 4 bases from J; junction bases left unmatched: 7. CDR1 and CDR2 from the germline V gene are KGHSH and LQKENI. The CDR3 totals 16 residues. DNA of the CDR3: TGTGCCAGCTCACAATACCGGGACAGGGGAAATCAGCCCCAGCATTTT. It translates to CASSQYRDRGNQPQHF.

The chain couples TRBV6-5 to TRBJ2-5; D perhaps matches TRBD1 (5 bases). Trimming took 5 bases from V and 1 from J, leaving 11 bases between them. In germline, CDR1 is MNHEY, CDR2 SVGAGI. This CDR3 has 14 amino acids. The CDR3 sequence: CASSDRDRQETQYF. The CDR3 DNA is TGTGCCAGCAGTGACAGAGACCGCCAAGAGACCCAGTACTTC.

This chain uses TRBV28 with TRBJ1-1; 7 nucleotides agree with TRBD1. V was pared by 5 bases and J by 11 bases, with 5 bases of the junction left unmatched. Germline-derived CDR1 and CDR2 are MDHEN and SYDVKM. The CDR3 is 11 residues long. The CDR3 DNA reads TGTGCCAGCAGTCTACAGGGGTTTGCTTTCTTT. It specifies CASSLQGFAFF.

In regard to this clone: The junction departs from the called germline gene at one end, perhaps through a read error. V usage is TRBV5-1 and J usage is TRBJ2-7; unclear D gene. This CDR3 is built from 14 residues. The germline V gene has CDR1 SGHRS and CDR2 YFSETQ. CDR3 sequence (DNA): TGCGCCGGCAGCTCGCAGGCCCGCTCCTACGAGCAGTACTTC. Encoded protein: CAGSSQARSYEQYF.

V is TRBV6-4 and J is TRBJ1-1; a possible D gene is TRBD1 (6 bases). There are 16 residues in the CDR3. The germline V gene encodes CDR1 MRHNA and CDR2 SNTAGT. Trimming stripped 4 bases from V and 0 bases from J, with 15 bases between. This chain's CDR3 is CASSARAGVMNTEAFF. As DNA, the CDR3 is TGTGCCAGCAGTGCGCGGGCAGGGGTTATGAACACTGAAGCTTTCTTT.

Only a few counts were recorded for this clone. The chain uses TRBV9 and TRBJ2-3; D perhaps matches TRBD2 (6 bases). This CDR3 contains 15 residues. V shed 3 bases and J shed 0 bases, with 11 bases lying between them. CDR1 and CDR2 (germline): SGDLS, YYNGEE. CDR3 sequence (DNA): TGTGCCAGCAGCGCGGACTACCTCAGCACAGATACGCAGTATTTT. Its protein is CASSADYLSTDTQYF.

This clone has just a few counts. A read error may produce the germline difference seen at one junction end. CDR3 bases: TGTGCCAGCACCTTATTCGGACAAGGCAATGAAAAACTGTTTTTT. Protein product: CASTLFGQGNEKLFF. The chain links TRBV7-2 to TRBJ1-4; D possibly corresponds to TRBD1 (5 bases). Per germline, CDR1 SGHTA and CDR2 FQGNSA. The CDR3 has 15 amino acids.

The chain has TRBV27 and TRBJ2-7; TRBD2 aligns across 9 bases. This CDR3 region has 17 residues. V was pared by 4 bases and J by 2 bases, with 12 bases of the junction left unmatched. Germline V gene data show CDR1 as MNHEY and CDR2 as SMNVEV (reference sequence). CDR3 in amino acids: CASSSKRGETSPYEQYF. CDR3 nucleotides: TGTGCCAGCAGTTCCAAGCGGGGGGAAACATCACCCTACGAGCAGTACTTC.

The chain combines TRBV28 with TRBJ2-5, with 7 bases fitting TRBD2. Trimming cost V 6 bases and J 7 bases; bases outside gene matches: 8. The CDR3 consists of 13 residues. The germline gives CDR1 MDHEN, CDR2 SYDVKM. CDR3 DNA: TGTGCCAGCAGGGGAGCGGGGTACGGGACCCAGTACTTC. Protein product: CASRGAGYGTQYF.

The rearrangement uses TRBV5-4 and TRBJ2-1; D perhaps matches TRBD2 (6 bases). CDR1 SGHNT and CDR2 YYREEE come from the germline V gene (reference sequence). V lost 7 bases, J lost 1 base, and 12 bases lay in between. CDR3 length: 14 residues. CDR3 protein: CASSEGRSYNEQFF. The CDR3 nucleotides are TGTGCCAGCTCGGAGGGTCGGTCCTACAATGAGCAGTTCTTC.

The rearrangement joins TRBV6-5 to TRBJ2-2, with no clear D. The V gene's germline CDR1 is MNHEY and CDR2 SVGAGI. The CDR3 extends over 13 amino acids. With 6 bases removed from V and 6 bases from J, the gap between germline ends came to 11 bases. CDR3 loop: CASSRTHSGELFF. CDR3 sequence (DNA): TGTGCCAGCAGCAGAACCCATTCCGGGGAGCTGTTTTTT.

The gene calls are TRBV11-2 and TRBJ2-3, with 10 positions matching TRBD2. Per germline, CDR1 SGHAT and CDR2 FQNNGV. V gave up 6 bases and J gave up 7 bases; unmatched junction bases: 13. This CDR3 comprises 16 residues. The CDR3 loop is CASRALAGLTSYTQYF. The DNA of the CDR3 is TGTGCCAGCAGAGCACTAGCGGGGCTAACCTCCTATACGCAGTATTTT. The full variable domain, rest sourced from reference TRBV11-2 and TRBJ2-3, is EAGVAQSPRYKIIEKRQSVAFWCNPISGHATLYWYQQILGQGPKLLIQFQNNGVVDDSQLPKDRFSAERLKGVDSTLKIQPAKLEDSAVYLCASRALAGLTSYTQYFGPGTRLTVL.